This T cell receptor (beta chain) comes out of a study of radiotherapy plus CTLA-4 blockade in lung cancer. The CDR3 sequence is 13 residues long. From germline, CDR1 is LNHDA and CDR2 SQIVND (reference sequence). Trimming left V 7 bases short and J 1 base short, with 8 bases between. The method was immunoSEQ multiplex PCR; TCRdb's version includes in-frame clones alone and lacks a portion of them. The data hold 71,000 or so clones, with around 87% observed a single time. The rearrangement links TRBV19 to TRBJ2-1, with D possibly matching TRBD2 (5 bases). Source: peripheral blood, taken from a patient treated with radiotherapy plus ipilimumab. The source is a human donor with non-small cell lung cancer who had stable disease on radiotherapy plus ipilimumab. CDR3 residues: CASNDYSYNEQFF. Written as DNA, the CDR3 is TGTGCCAGTAACGACTATTCCTACAATGAGCAGTTCTTC. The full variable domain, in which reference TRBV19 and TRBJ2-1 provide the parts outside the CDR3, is DGGITQSPKYLFRKEGQNVTLSCEQNLNHDAMYWYRQDPGQGLRLIYYSQIVNDFQKGDIAEGYSVSREKKESFPLTVTSAQKNPTAFYLCASNDYSYNEQFFGPGTRLTVL.